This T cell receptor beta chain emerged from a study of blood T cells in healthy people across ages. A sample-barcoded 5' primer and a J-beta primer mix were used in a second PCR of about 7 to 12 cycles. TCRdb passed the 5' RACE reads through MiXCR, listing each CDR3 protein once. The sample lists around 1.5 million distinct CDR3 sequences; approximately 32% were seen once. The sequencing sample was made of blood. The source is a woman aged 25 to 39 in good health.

As DNA, the CDR3 is TGTGCCAGTAGTATGAGGAGAGGCTCCTACGAGCAGTACTTC. This codes for CASSMRRGSYEQYF. This sequence joins TRBV19 and TRBJ2-7; no reliable D call. The V gene's germline CDR1 is LNHDA and CDR2 SQIVND (reference sequence). Deletions cut 3 bases from V and 0 bases from J, with 9 bases between. The CDR3 has 14 amino acids.